This T cell receptor (beta chain) emerged from a study of cytomegalovirus exposure and HLA in healthy donors. Findings and limits, study-wide: Association of under 20,000 TCR beta sequences with HLA alleles was found at 0.05 false discovery rate in a later analysis. Indistinguishable V segments, including TRBV6-2 and TRBV6-3, were excluded.

Donors consisted of healthy bone marrow donors. CDR1 is SEHNR and CDR2 is FQNEAQ in the germline V gene (reference sequence). J lost 5 bases, V lost 5 bases, and 9 bases had no gene match. The CDR3 extends over 15 amino acids. For this clone: The antigen remains undetermined.

The study ran its PCR with 60 Vbeta and 13 Jbeta primers. TCRdb keeps only in-frame clones here, not all; method: immunoSEQ multiplex PCR. There are 150,000 to 200,000 clones in the sample; about 80% occur only once, and roughly 3.2% lies in the top ten. The sequenced sample consisted of PBMCs. This TCR was recovered from a man aged 35-49 years in good health and CMV-seropositive. This chain joins TRBV7-9 and TRBJ2-7, with TRBD1 matching over 10 bases. For the CDR3, the DNA is TGTGCCAGCAGCCGTACCGGGACAGGGGTCCACGAGCAGTACTTC. This codes for CASSRTGTGVHEQYF.